This TCR beta chain originates from a study of identical twins. Overall study findings and caveats: Model-predicted out-of-frame TCR alpha sharing fell below observed values in monozygotic twins.

The ends were cut back, 1 base at V and 3 bases at J, with 10 bases in the middle. The CDR3 sequence is 14 residues long. CDR1 LNHNV and CDR2 YYDKDF come from the germline V gene (reference sequence). One entry per CDR3 protein results from TCRdb running MiXCR on the 5' RACE reads. The sample shows over 550,000 distinct CDR3 sequences, around 7.4% of them seen only once. This clonotype was counted at least ten times. Its antigen is currently unknown. The sample was also reused in another study, on yellow fever vaccine responses in identical twins.

This receptor was obtained from a woman aged 18-29 years in good health. The V call is TRBV15, the J call TRBJ2-7; a weak D match, TRBD1 (7 bases). The sample taken for sequencing was PBMCs. The CDR3 DNA reads as TGTGCCACCAGCAGAGGACAGGGAGGCTACGAGCAGTACTTC. Its translation is CATSRGQGGYEQYF.